This is a list of T cell receptor beta chains from one sample in a study of blood T cell repertoires in COVID-19. Method: immunoSEQ multiplex PCR; TCRdb's copy keeps in-frame clones and lacks some. The sample has 150,000 to 200,000 clones, around 90% seen once. The sequencing input was peripheral blood. The origin of the receptors is a man aged 40-50 years with active or convalescent COVID-19. CDR3s leave out the opening cysteine and the closing phenylalanine or tryptophan. Fields, in order: J gene, V gene, CDR3 protein.

TRBJ2-3,TRBV10-3,AISLAGSTDTQY
TRBJ2-1,TRBV7-9,ASSRAPGSSYNEQF
TRBJ2-5,TRBV28,ASTGGLKETQY
TRBJ2-7,TRBV28,ASRTGWQVPEQY
TRBJ2-7,TRBV4-2,ASSQERHYEQY
TRBJ2-2,TRBV11-3,ASSADSSLGELF
TRBJ2-7,TRBV19,ASSIGTGYYEQY
TRBJ1-2,TRBV30,AWSVRNYGYT
TRBJ1-2,TRBV2,ASRRDSKNYGYT
TRBJ2-2,TRBV2,ASRGQINTGELF
TRBJ2-3,TRBV6-5,ASGARDWHTQY